What follows are 11 T cell receptor beta chains derived from one specimen sequenced in a study of cytomegalovirus exposure and HLA in healthy donors. Produced via immunoSEQ multiplex PCR; TCRdb's table is partial and in-frame only. The table records tens of thousands of clones, just under 95% of them present only once. Sample: PBMCs. The receptors were sampled from a man between 18 and 29 years old in good health and CMV-seronegative.

The chain combines TRBV5-1 with TRBJ2-7; 7 nucleotides agree with TRBD1. The V segment lost 4 bases and the J segment 0 bases; nucleotides outside the gene matches: 4. The CDR3 contains 14 residues. Germline loops: CDR1 SGHRS, CDR2 YFSETQ. As DNA, the CDR3 is TGCGCCAGCAGCCGGGACAGTAGCTCCTACGAGCAGTACTTC. Protein: CASSRDSSSYEQYF.

This clone appeared once. This sequence joins TRBV4-1 and TRBJ2-7; D not certain. Germline CDR1 reads MGHRA; CDR2 reads YSYEKL. Trimming left V 0 bases short and J 1 base short, with 13 bases between. The CDR3 runs 16 residues. This CDR3 reads CASSQDKVELSYEQYF. CDR3 coding DNA: TGCGCCAGCAGCCAAGATAAAGTTGAACTTTCCTACGAGCAGTACTTC.

The genes are TRBV29-1 and TRBJ2-5; D is uncertain. Germline V gene sequence: CDR1 SQVTM, CDR2 ANQGSEA. Trimming cost V 6 bases and J 1 base, with 9 bases left between them. The CDR3 consists of 12 residues. The CDR3 spells CSVHQSQETQYF. The CDR3 DNA reads TGCAGCGTACATCAGTCCCAAGAGACCCAGTACTTC.

The chain uses TRBV5-1 and TRBJ1-5; 7 bases match TRBD1. Trimming at V came to 2 bases and at J to 4 bases, leaving 6 bases not matched to a gene. Germline CDR1 reads SGHRS; CDR2 reads YFSETQ. The CDR3 is 15 residues long. The CDR3 DNA follows: TGCGCCAGCAGCTTTACAGGGGATGGTAATCAGCCCCAGCATTTT. It yields the protein CASSFTGDGNQPQHF.

The chain carries TRBV18 and TRBJ1-5; D is undetermined. Per the germline V gene, CDR1 is KGHSH and CDR2 is LQKENI. Deletions cut 2 bases from V and 1 base from J, with 9 bases between. This CDR3 is 15 amino acids long. DNA of the CDR3: TGTGCCAGCTCACCAGCGGGTTTGAGCAATCAGCCCCAGCATTTT. This encodes CASSPAGLSNQPQHF.

The chain recombines TRBV15 with TRBJ1-3; D may be TRBD1 (5 bases). The CDR3 runs 15 residues. Deletions cut 5 bases from V and 0 bases from J, with 11 bases between. Germline CDR1 reads LNHNV; CDR2 reads YYDKDF (reference sequence). The CDR3 is CATSWTLSSGNTIYF. The CDR3 coding sequence is TGTGCCACCAGCTGGACACTCAGCTCTGGAAACACCATATATTTT.

The chain is built from TRBV5-1 and TRBJ2-1, with TRBD2 matching 8 bases. Germline trimming cut 2 bases from V and 3 bases from J; bases unmatched to any gene: 4. Germline-derived CDR1 and CDR2 are SGHRS and YFSETQ. CDR3 size: 15 residues. CDR3 sequence: CASSFSGSFYNEQFF. The CDR3 coding sequence is TGCGCCAGCAGCTTCAGCGGGAGTTTCTACAATGAGCAGTTCTTC.

V gene TRBV6-1 combines with J gene TRBJ1-3; no firm D call. CDR1 MNHNS and CDR2 SASEGT come from the germline V gene. The V end was cut by 3 bases, the J end by 4 bases, with 10 bases between. This CDR3 has 14 residues. This CDR3 reads CASSERGPGNTIYF. The CDR3 region has the DNA TGTGCCAGCAGTGAGCGCGGGCCCGGAAACACCATATATTTT.

The V and J genes are TRBV7-6 and TRBJ1-4; D is ambiguous. Germline assignment: CDR1 SGHVS and CDR2 FNYEAQ. Trimming removed 3 bases at V and 4 bases at J, with 9 bases between. The CDR3 spans 14 residues. The CDR3 protein is CASSLGGFNEKLFF. DNA of the CDR3: TGTGCCAGCAGCTTGGGAGGGTTTAATGAAAAACTGTTTTTT.

The chain recombines TRBV27 with TRBJ1-1; the match to TRBD1 covers 10 bases. The CDR3 loop spans 14 amino acids. After removal of 6 bases from V and 5 bases from J, the junction contained 6 bases not matched to a gene. Germline CDR1 and CDR2: MNHEY and SMNVEV (reference sequence). The DNA of the CDR3 is TGTGCCAGCAGGAACGGACAGGGGGGGACTGAAGCTTTCTTT. It specifies CASRNGQGGTEAFF.

The J gene is TRBJ2-2, the V gene TRBV12-5, with 8 bases lining up with TRBD2. The CDR3 length is 17 residues. The V gene end was trimmed by 6 bases and the J gene end by 1 base; junction bases not matched to a gene: 10. Germline V gives CDR1 LGHNT, CDR2 FRNRAP. The CDR3 here is CASGSPRTSKNTGELFF. The CDR3 DNA reads as TGTGCTAGTGGCTCACCCCGGACTAGCAAGAACACCGGGGAGCTGTTTTTT.